The T cell receptor beta chain described here comes from a study of CD8 T cells in ankylosing spondylitis. Study-wide points: Peripheral blood samples showed relatively rare disease-linked clones, and these clones were CD8+. Prior literature has documented some motif variants in synovial fluid and blood from reactive arthritis. Roughly eight highly homologous variants made up a TCR beta motif that seemed to typify ankylosing spondylitis blood.

With molecular barcodes, quantitative 5'-RACE was used to make the TCR beta libraries. Each CDR3 protein gets one entry after TCRdb re-called the 5' RACE reads with MiXCR. Of roughly 200,000 distinct CDR3 sequences in the sample, around 24% were seen once. In germline, CDR1 is LGHDT, CDR2 YNNKEL (reference sequence). Trimming cost V 0 bases and J 9 bases, with 16 bases left between them. The CDR3 has 15 residues. There are many counts of this clonotype. Antigen specificity is unknown. The sequencing input was blood, either unsorted or a sorted T cell fraction (not recorded which). The genes are TRBV3-1 and TRBJ2-3, with a possible D match to TRBD2 (5 bases). The source is a male donor with ankylosing spondylitis or in good health (not recorded which). The CDR3 nucleotides are TGTGCCAGCAGCCAAGATCTTTCTGGTACTAGGACGCAGTATTTT. Its translation: CASSQDLSGTRTQYF.